The 6 T cell receptor beta chains presented below share a single source sample, sequenced in a study of blood T cells in healthy people across ages (dated by TCRdb to about 2015). Library prep was done by 5' RACE. Sequencer: Illumina HiSeq 2500. A second roughly 6 to 11 cycle PCR used a sample-barcoded 5' primer and a J-beta primer mix. The public reads were reprocessed in TCRdb via fastp at Q25 and MiXCR, keeping in-frame beta chains. Here each entry gathers all rows of one CDR3 protein and keeps the most common genes and DNA. This sample comprises 1.5 million to 2 million distinct CDR3 sequences, 34% of them detected only once. Approximately 10% of the sample is taken by the ten largest. Sequenced sample: blood. These receptors originate from a woman aged 25 to 39 in good health.

This clonotype was seen more than once but under ten times. One junction end does not reproduce the germline sequence, and a read error may be involved. This chain uses TRBV5-5 with TRBJ2-7; a weak D match, TRBD1 (6 bases). Germline CDR1 is SGHKS and CDR2 is YYEKEE (reference sequence). This CDR3 comprises 13 residues. CDR3 residues: CVSSAGDSYEQYF. Here the CDR3 DNA reads TGTGTCAGCAGCGCAGGGGATTCCTACGAGCAGTACTTC.

In this sample, this clonotype turned up many times. J is TRBJ2-7 and V is TRBV4-2; D may be TRBD1 or TRBD2 (5 bases each). Trimming stripped 0 bases from V and 2 bases from J, with 11 bases between. The CDR3 has 15 amino acids. Germline V gives CDR1 LGHNA, CDR2 YNFKEQ. CDR3 nucleotides: TGTGCCAGCAGCCAAGAGGGGACGGGCCCCTACGAGCAGTACTTC. This encodes CASSQEGTGPYEQYF.

There are a few counts of this clonotype. This chain connects TRBV7-2 to TRBJ2-5; 8 nucleotides line up with TRBD2. Trimming at V came to 5 bases and at J to 3 bases, leaving 8 bases not matched to a gene. The germline gives CDR1 SGHTA, CDR2 FQGNSA. The CDR3 sequence is 15 residues long. Here the CDR3 DNA reads TGTGCCAGCAGCGGTAGTTCGGGAGGGAAAGAGACCCAGTACTTC. Its protein is CASSGSSGGKETQYF.

In its sample, this clonotype was seen many times. This chain links TRBV29-1 with TRBJ2-7, with 9 bases matching TRBD2. J lost 0 bases, V lost 4 bases, and 7 bases had no gene match. The CDR3 loop spans 15 amino acids. The germline V gene has CDR1 SQVTM and CDR2 ANQGSEA. The CDR3 here is CSVAPTSGISYEQYF. In DNA, the CDR3 is TGCAGCGTTGCCCCGACTAGCGGTATCTCCTACGAGCAGTACTTC.

This clonotype was counted a few times. The J gene is TRBJ2-7, the V gene TRBV7-8; D gene unclear. V was trimmed by 0 bases and J by 2 bases, leaving 8 bases between them. This CDR3 has 14 amino acids. CDR1 and CDR2 from the germline V gene are SGHVS and FQNEAQ. The CDR3 nucleotides are TGTGCCAGCAGCTTAGCAAGATTTACCTACGAGCAGTACTTC. Its protein is CASSLARFTYEQYF.

In this sample, this clonotype turned up many times. The V call is TRBV20-1, the J call TRBJ2-5; D remains unclear. The CDR3 runs 13 residues. The germline V gene has CDR1 DFQATT and CDR2 SNEGSKA (reference sequence). The V end was cut by 1 base, the J end by 4 bases, with 10 bases between. In nucleotides, the CDR3 is TGCAGTGCTAGAGTGGTGGGCTTAGAGACCCAGTACTTC. Amino acids: CSARVVGLETQYF.